The 23 T cell receptor beta chains reported below all come from one sample, sequenced in a study of TIL therapy for anti-PD-1-resistant metastatic lung cancer. This was the immunoSEQ v3 assay. Measured with immunoSEQ multiplex PCR; TCRdb has only the in-frame clones, and not every one. The data contain tens of thousands of clones, roughly 79% of them singletons. The sample's time point: pre-treatment sample, taken before nivolumab and TIL therapy. The starting material was blood, obtained at baseline. These TCRs come from a person between 25 and 79 years old with non-small cell lung cancer.

V usage is TRBV7-9 and J usage is TRBJ2-1, with TRBD1 matching over 11 bases. V dropped 8 bases and J dropped 7; count of bases not matched to a gene: 10. CDR1 SEHNR and CDR2 FQNEAQ come from the germline V gene (reference sequence). The CDR3 runs 15 residues. The CDR3 loop reads CASLGDRGRVNEQFF. The CDR3 region has the DNA TGTGCCAGCTTGGGGGACAGGGGGAGGGTGAATGAGCAGTTCTTC.

The rearrangement links TRBV28 to TRBJ2-2, with 7 bases fitting TRBD1. V was pared by 6 bases and J by 1 base, with 5 bases of the junction left unmatched. The CDR3 totals 15 residues. Germline V CDR1 and CDR2: MDHEN, SYDVKM. CDR3 bases: TGTGCCAGCAGGAGAGACAGGGTGAACACCGGGGAGCTGTTTTTT. This sequence encodes CASRRDRVNTGELFF.

This clone was counted only a few times. The chain employs TRBV7-6 and TRBJ2-5; TRBD2 matches at 7 bases. V gave up 1 base and J gave up 4 bases; unmatched junction bases: 6. CDR1 and CDR2 (germline): SGHVS, FNYEAQ. The CDR3 runs to 15 residues. The CDR3 nucleotides are TGTGCCAGCAGCTTAGTACTAGCGTCAGGAGAGACCCAGTACTTC. It codes for CASSLVLASGETQYF.

DNA of the CDR3: TGTGCCAGCAGTGCACTCCTTCTCGTAACTAATGAAAAACTGTTTTTT. This sequence encodes CASSALLLVTNEKLFF. The chain joins TRBV11-2 to TRBJ1-4; D is undetermined. The CDR3 is made up of 16 amino acids. Between the trimmed V and J ends, which lost 6 bases and 1 base, there was a span of 15 bases. CDR1 and CDR2 (germline): SGHAT, FQNNGV.

The sample holds a few counts of this clone. This sequence joins TRBV6-1 and TRBJ2-7; 7 bases fit TRBD1. The CDR3 is 14 residues long. Germline CDR1 is MNHNS and CDR2 is SASEGT. The V segment lost 2 bases and the J segment 4 bases; nucleotides outside the gene matches: 5. This chain's CDR3 is CASSETGTEYEQYF. CDR3 nucleotide sequence: TGTGCCAGCAGTGAAACCGGGACAGAGTACGAGCAGTACTTC.

The V call is TRBV19, the J call TRBJ1-4; 10 nucleotides match TRBD1. Germline V gene lookup returns CDR1 LNHDA and CDR2 SQIVND (reference sequence). There are 16 residues in the CDR3. Losses at the gene ends were 7 bases for V and 5 bases for J; bases not matched to a gene: 10. CDR3 coding DNA: TGTGCCAGTAAGGAGCCTTTGGGACAGGGGAATGAAAAACTGTTTTTT. Translated: CASKEPLGQGNEKLFF.

CDR3 coding DNA: TGTGCCAGTAGTATGGGCAGGACGAATGAGCAGTTCTTC. This codes for CASSMGRTNEQFF. J is TRBJ2-1 and V is TRBV19; D is unresolved. V was pared by 3 bases and J by 7 bases, with 10 bases between. The CDR3 covers 13 residues. CDR1 and CDR2 (germline): LNHDA, SQIVND (reference sequence). Supplemented by reference TRBV19 and TRBJ2-1, the full variable domain reads DGGITQSPKYLFRKEGQNVTLSCEQNLNHDAMYWYRQDPGQGLRLIYYSQIVNDFQKGDIAEGYSVSREKKESFPLTVTSAQKNPTAFYLCASSMGRTNEQFFGPGTRLTVL.

This chain links TRBV5-5 with TRBJ2-1; the match to TRBD2 covers 12 bases. Germline V CDR1 and CDR2: SGHKS, YYEKEE (reference sequence). This CDR3 is built from 14 residues. Trimming cost V 0 bases and J 10 bases; bases outside gene matches: 2. DNA of the CDR3: TGTGCCAGCAGCTTGGTACTAGCGGGAGGCGAGCAGTTCTTC. It codes for CASSLVLAGGEQFF. The variable domain in full, with the rest retrieved from reference TRBV5-5 and TRBJ2-1, is DAGVTQSPTHLIKTRGQQVTLRCSPISGHKSVSWYQQVLGQGPQFIFQYYEKEERGRGNFPDRFSARQFPNYSSELNVNALLLGDSALYLCASSLVLAGGEQFFGPGTRLTVL.

Here the CDR3 reads CAWNREAGGPSSYEQYF. The CDR3 DNA is TGTGCCTGGAACAGGGAAGCGGGGGGGCCGAGCTCCTACGAGCAGTACTTC. V gene TRBV30 combines with J gene TRBJ2-7; 10 bases align to TRBD2. This CDR3 has 17 amino acids. V lost 4 bases to trimming and J lost 0 bases; unmatched junction nucleotides: 12. Germline CDR1 reads GTSNPN; CDR2 reads SVGIG (reference sequence). Looking up the rest from reference TRBV30 and TRBJ2-7 gives the full variable domain: SQTIHQWPATLVQPVGSPLSLECTVEGTSNPNLYWYRQAAGRGLQLLFYSVGIGQISSEVPQNLSASRPQDRQFILSSKKLLLSDSGFYLCAWNREAGGPSSYEQYFGPGTRLTVT.

This chain links TRBV7-9 with TRBJ2-1; the match to TRBD2 covers 9 bases. Germline V gene data show CDR1 as SEHNR and CDR2 as FQNEAQ (reference sequence). The CDR3 covers 16 residues. With V trimmed by 5 bases and J by 1 base, 6 bases remained unmatched. The CDR3 DNA follows: TGTGCCAGCAGCCCCGTCAGCGGGGGGTCCTACAATGAGCAGTTCTTC. Residues: CASSPVSGGSYNEQFF.

This chain connects TRBV2 to TRBJ2-1; D is unresolved. V was shortened by 4 bases and J by 6 bases, with 13 bases between the two germline ends. The CDR3 is 14 amino acids. The germline V gene encodes CDR1 SNHLY and CDR2 FYNNEI. The CDR3 reads CASSVRQLGNEQFF. DNA for the CDR3: TGTGCCAGCAGTGTGCGCCAGCTGGGCAATGAGCAGTTCTTC.

The gene calls are TRBV27 and TRBJ2-7, with D possibly TRBD1 on 6 matching bases. Germline values: CDR1 MNHEY, CDR2 SMNVEV (reference sequence). The V end lost 1 base, the J end lost 4 bases, and 14 bases lay between the germline ends. This CDR3 comprises 15 residues. CDR3 sequence: CASSLFQGLVYEQYF. The CDR3 DNA sequence: TGTGCCAGCAGTTTATTCCAGGGGCTGGTGTACGAGCAGTACTTC.

This chain links TRBV7-2 with TRBJ2-7; TRBD1 might be the D (6 bases). This CDR3 is 12 amino acids long. Per germline, CDR1 SGHTA and CDR2 FQGNSA. Trimming stripped 2 bases from V and 6 bases from J, with 8 bases between. The DNA for the CDR3 is TGTGCCAGCAGCTTAACAGGGATCGAGCAGTACTTC. Translated, it gives CASSLTGIEQYF.

The gene calls are TRBV5-1 and TRBJ2-6; D is undetermined. V lost 0 bases to trimming and J lost 10 bases, with 11 bases between them. CDR3 length equals 14 residues. Germline V gene sequence: CDR1 SGHRS, CDR2 YFSETQ. The CDR3, as DNA: TGCGCCAGCAGCTTGGCTTTGGCGGCGAACGTCCTGACTTTC. The encoded protein is CASSLALAANVLTF.

This clone was seen a few times. CDR3 nucleotide sequence: TGTGCCAGCAGGGGACAGCCGGAGAATTCACCCCTCCACTTT. Amino acids: CASRGQPENSPLHF. The chain combines TRBV6-5 with TRBJ1-6; 7 bases align to TRBD1. The CDR3 is made up of 14 amino acids. Germline trimming cut 6 bases from V and 7 bases from J; bases unmatched to any gene: 6. Germline loops: CDR1 MNHEY, CDR2 SVGAGI.

V usage is TRBV6-1 and J usage is TRBJ1-6, with D unclear. V lost 6 bases and J 7 bases, leaving 13 bases between the germline ends. The CDR3 length is 14 residues. Looked up from germline, CDR1 is MNHNS and CDR2 is SASEGT. The CDR3 is CASRPIEGNSPLHF. DNA of the CDR3: TGTGCCAGCAGACCGATCGAGGGCAATTCACCCCTCCACTTT.

The V and J genes are TRBV9 and TRBJ2-2, with D hard to call. V shed 1 base and J shed 5 bases, with 9 bases lying between them. The germline CDR1 and CDR2 sequences are SGDLS and YYNGEE. CDR3 length equals 14 residues. CDR3 sequence (DNA): TGTGCCAGCAGCGTAAAAGGGTGGACCGGGGAGCTGTTTTTT. This gives the protein CASSVKGWTGELFF.

The chain is built from TRBV11-1 and TRBJ1-6; TRBD1 might be the D (6 bases). V gave up 3 bases and J gave up 6 bases, with 12 bases separating them. The V gene's germline CDR1 is SGHAT and CDR2 FQDESV (reference sequence). CDR3 length: 15 residues. Written as DNA, the CDR3 is TGTGCCAGCAGCTTGGACAGTTTGCGTAATTCACCCCTCCACTTT. Encoded protein: CASSLDSLRNSPLHF.

This chain joins TRBV7-9 and TRBJ2-1; a possible D gene is TRBD2 (6 bases). CDR3 length: 15 amino acids. The germline V gene encodes CDR1 SEHNR and CDR2 FQNEAQ (reference sequence). Deletions cut 3 bases from V and 0 bases from J, with 9 bases between. The CDR3 reads CASSFSGLSYNEQFF. The CDR3 DNA reads TGTGCCAGCAGCTTTAGCGGTCTCTCCTACAATGAGCAGTTCTTC.

The gene calls are TRBV30 and TRBJ1-4; no clear D. The CDR3 runs 13 residues. Germline assignment: CDR1 GTSNPN and CDR2 SVGIG (reference sequence). V gave up 5 bases and J gave up 6 bases, with 13 bases separating them. The CDR3 DNA is TGTGCCTGGGCGGAGTCTTTTTATGAAAAACTGTTTTTT. Residues: CAWAESFYEKLFF.

This clone was observed a few times. The chain recombines TRBV30 with TRBJ1-1; D possibly corresponds to TRBD1 (6 bases). Trimming stripped 0 bases from V and 4 bases from J, with 12 bases between. CDR1 is GTSNPN, CDR2 SVGIG, per germline (reference sequence). The CDR3 spans 14 residues. CDR3 coding DNA: TGTGCCTGGAGTGTAGGTCAGGGGCCCACTGAAGCTTTCTTT. Translated: CAWSVGQGPTEAFF.

The chain uses TRBV5-1 and TRBJ2-7, with TRBD2 matching 10 bases. CDR3 size: 13 residues. Unmatched junction bases numbered 4, after V lost 5 bases and J lost 5 bases. In germline, CDR1 is SGHRS, CDR2 YFSETQ. CDR3 protein: CASRLAGVNEQYF. The CDR3 nucleotides read TGCGCCAGCAGGCTAGCGGGAGTGAACGAGCAGTACTTC.

The chain is built from TRBV4-1 and TRBJ1-4, with 7 positions matching TRBD1. Germline V gene sequence: CDR1 MGHRA, CDR2 YSYEKL. The junction had 4 bases not matched to a gene; V was cut back by 1 base and J by 8 bases. The CDR3 is made up of 14 amino acids. The CDR3 DNA follows: TGCGCCAGCAGCCAAGGTGCAGGGGGGGAAAAACTGTTTTTT. Amino acids: CASSQGAGGEKLFF.